Each of the 3 T cell receptor beta chains below was sequenced from the same sample in a study of blood T cell repertoires in COVID-19. Produced via immunoSEQ multiplex PCR; TCRdb's table is partial and in-frame only. The sample includes tens of thousands of clones, 85% to 90% of them seen just once. Sequenced material: peripheral blood. These receptors originate from a man aged 65 to 79 with acute or convalescent COVID-19.

This clone has only one observation. V is TRBV27 and J is TRBJ2-5, with D possibly matching TRBD2 (6 bases). Trimming took 2 bases from V and 7 from J, leaving 14 bases between them. Germline values: CDR1 MNHEY, CDR2 SMNVEV (reference sequence). CDR3 length: 14 residues. CDR3 sequence: CASSLGGSGGTQYF. DNA for the CDR3: TGTGCCAGCAGTTTAGGGGGGAGTGGGGGGACCCAGTACTTC.

V usage is TRBV27 and J usage is TRBJ1-2; 9 positions agree with TRBD1. The CDR3 is 15 residues long. After removal of 4 bases from V and 0 bases from J, the junction contained 3 bases not matched to a gene. Germline assignment: CDR1 MNHEY and CDR2 SMNVEV (reference sequence). The CDR3 DNA sequence: TGTGCCAGCAGTTCGACAGGGGGAACTAACTATGGCTACACCTTC. Its translation is CASSSTGGTNYGYTF.

This clone has a single count. This chain joins TRBV2 and TRBJ2-2; 8 nucleotides agree with TRBD1. V shed 6 bases and J 10 bases; nucleotides not matched to a gene: 4. The CDR3 totals 12 residues. The germline gives CDR1 SNHLY, CDR2 FYNNEI. The CDR3, as DNA: TGTGCCAGCAGGGCAGGGGGCGTGGAGCTGTTTTTT. Protein: CASRAGGVELFF.